These 27 T cell receptor beta chains were all obtained from the same sample, sequenced in a study of T cells after yellow fever vaccination. TCRdb reprocessed the 5' RACE reads with MiXCR, giving one entry per CDR3 protein. The table lists some 170,000 distinct CDR3 sequences, approximately 10% of them singletons, with around 35% in the top ten. Sequencing was performed on CD8+ T cells sorted from PBMCs, taken 45 days after the yellow fever booster vaccination. The receptors were sampled from a man aged 18 to 30 who received the YFV17D yellow fever vaccine.

This clonotype was counted between two and nine times. J is TRBJ2-3 and V is TRBV29-1, with D maybe TRBD1 (5 bases). The CDR3 sequence is 18 residues long. Trimming took 6 bases from V and 0 from J, leaving 25 bases between them. CDR1 and CDR2 from the germline V gene are SQVTM and ANQGSEA. The CDR3 DNA is TGCAGCGTCGCCGGAGACAGACAACTGAGTTCTAGCACAGATACGCAGTATTTT. Protein: CSVAGDRQLSSSTDTQYF.

This clonotype came up a few times. The rearrangement uses TRBV9 and TRBJ2-5; weak D call: TRBD2 (6 bases). The CDR3 length is 15 residues. Per germline, CDR1 SGDLS and CDR2 YYNGEE. Trimming pared 5 bases from V and 4 bases from J, leaving 18 bases between. In DNA form, the CDR3 reads TGTGCCAGCAGGAGGAATATGGGAGGCGGAGAGACCCAGTACTTC. Its protein is CASRRNMGGGETQYF.

This chain joins TRBV11-2 and TRBJ2-1, with 12 bases matching TRBD2. The CDR3 runs to 18 residues. Per the germline V gene, CDR1 is SGHAT and CDR2 is FQNNGV. J lost 6 bases, V lost 5 bases, and 14 bases had no gene match. The CDR3 reads CASSLSYPGLAGLNEQFF. The CDR3 DNA reads as TGTGCCAGCAGCCTTAGCTACCCGGGACTAGCGGGCCTCAATGAGCAGTTCTTC.

This clonotype was counted between two and nine times. The chain combines TRBV4-2 with TRBJ2-1; TRBD2 aligns across 16 bases. There are 16 residues in the CDR3. J lost 8 bases, V lost 1 base, and 2 bases had no gene match. Germline values: CDR1 LGHNA, CDR2 YNFKEQ. The CDR3 loop is CASSQVGTSGGDEQFF. For the CDR3, the DNA is TGTGCCAGCAGCCAAGTCGGGACTAGCGGGGGGGATGAGCAGTTCTTC.

This clonotype turned up a few times. The V gene is TRBV7-9, the J gene TRBJ2-3, with TRBD2 as a possible D gene (6 bases). Deletions cut 11 bases from V and 2 bases from J, with 20 bases between. Germline CDR1 is SEHNR and CDR2 is FQNEAQ (reference sequence). This CDR3 spans 15 amino acids. CDR3 DNA: TGTGCCTACAGACCTACGGAGGGAGACACAGATACGCAGTATTTT. Amino acid sequence: CAYRPTEGDTDTQYF.

The chain has TRBV7-9 and TRBJ2-2, with D perhaps TRBD2 (5 bases). With 5 bases removed from V and 7 bases from J, the gap between germline ends came to 14 bases. Germline CDR1 and CDR2: SEHNR and FQNEAQ (reference sequence). This CDR3 region has 14 residues. The DNA of the CDR3 is TGTGCCAGCAGCACGGGAAGTCGGGTCGGGGAGCTGTTTTTT. Translating it yields CASSTGSRVGELFF.

The chain carries TRBV3-1 and TRBJ1-1; D unclear. The V and J ends lost 0 bases and 10 bases respectively, with 6 bases between them. Germline CDR1 and CDR2: LGHDT and YNNKEL (reference sequence). CDR3 length: 11 residues. CDR3 sequence (DNA): TGTGCCAGCAGCCAAGATACGGGAGCTTTCTTT. The encoded protein is CASSQDTGAFF.

The chain recombines TRBV9 with TRBJ1-2; D may be TRBD1 (5 bases). The CDR3 runs 14 residues. The germline gives CDR1 SGDLS, CDR2 YYNGEE. Trimming stripped 0 bases from V and 3 bases from J, with 9 bases between. DNA for the CDR3: TGTGCCAGCAGCGTAGGAAGCAGGGACTATGGCTACACCTTC. Translation gives CASSVGSRDYGYTF.

There are a few counts of this clonotype. This sequence joins TRBV7-2 and TRBJ2-2; 10 bases are shared with TRBD2. This CDR3 spans 18 amino acids. Unmatched junction bases numbered 8, after V lost 2 bases and J lost 2 bases. Germline assignment: CDR1 SGHTA and CDR2 FQGNSA. CDR3 sequence: CASSLHPSGGANTGELFF. The CDR3 DNA follows: TGTGCCAGCAGCTTACATCCGAGCGGGGGGGCAAACACCGGGGAGCTGTTTTTT.

This clonotype occurred many times. This sequence joins TRBV4-1 and TRBJ2-2, with TRBD1 as a possible D gene (7 bases). The CDR3 consists of 13 residues. The V gene lost 4 bases and the J gene lost 6 bases, with 9 bases spanning the gap. The germline CDR1 and CDR2 sequences are MGHRA and YSYEKL. CDR3: CASSRRGPGELFF. The CDR3 nucleotides read TGCGCCAGCAGCCGGAGGGGGCCCGGGGAGCTGTTTTTT.

This clonotype showed up many times. The chain links TRBV7-9 to TRBJ2-1; D call uncertain. The CDR3 sequence is 15 residues long. V lost 1 base, J lost 4 bases, and 11 bases lay in between. Germline V gives CDR1 SEHNR, CDR2 FQNEAQ (reference sequence). As DNA, the CDR3 is TGTGCCAGCAGCTTAGATTGGCAGGATTACAATGAGCAGTTCTTC. Protein product: CASSLDWQDYNEQFF. The variable domain in full, completed from reference TRBV7-9 and TRBJ2-1, reads DTGVSQNPRHKITKRGQNVTFRCDPISEHNRLYWYRQTLGQGPEFLTYFQNEAQLEKSRLLSDRFSAERPKGSFSTLEIQRTEQGDSAMYLCASSLDWQDYNEQFFGPGTRLTVL.

This clonotype was counted ten times or more. This chain links TRBV7-6 with TRBJ2-1, with unresolved D. Germline V lookup: CDR1 SGHVS, CDR2 FNYEAQ. The germline V and J ends were trimmed by 4 bases and 0 bases, with 10 bases remaining between them. CDR3 length equals 15 residues. CDR3 sequence: CASSSDLSSYNEQFF. The CDR3 DNA reads as TGTGCCAGCAGCTCGGACCTTAGCTCCTACAATGAGCAGTTCTTC.

The chain links TRBV9 to TRBJ1-5; 9 nucleotides match TRBD1. Looked up from germline, CDR1 is SGDLS and CDR2 is YYNGEE. The trim removed 0 bases at V and 4 bases at J, leaving 5 bases unmatched. This CDR3 contains 16 residues. The CDR3, as DNA: TGTGCCAGCAGCGTAGGGATCGGGACAGGGAATCAGCCCCAGCATTTT. It encodes CASSVGIGTGNQPQHF.

The chain employs TRBV12-3 or TRBV12-4 and TRBJ1-2; D remains unclear. The CDR3 has 13 residues. Trimming pared 6 bases from V and 1 base from J, leaving 9 bases between. The CDR3 region has the DNA TGTGCCAGCAGACGTGAGGTTAACTATGGCTACACCTTC. Translation: CASRREVNYGYTF.

This clonotype was seen at least ten times. This sequence joins TRBV7-6 and TRBJ1-5; weak D call: TRBD1 (6 bases). CDR1 and CDR2 from the germline V gene are SGHVS and FNYEAQ. Deletions cut 0 bases from V and 2 bases from J, with 8 bases between. The CDR3 is 15 amino acids. Here the CDR3 reads CASSLAPGGNQPQHF. DNA for the CDR3: TGTGCCAGCAGCTTAGCCCCAGGGGGCAATCAGCCCCAGCATTTT. Based on the CDR3 plus reference TRBV7-6 and TRBJ1-5, the full variable domain is GAGVSQSPRYKVTKRGQDVALRCDPISGHVSLYWYRQALGQGPEFLTYFNYEAQQDKSGLPNDRFSAERPEGSISTLTIQRTEQRDSAMYRCASSLAPGGNQPQHFGDGTRLSIL.

The chain carries TRBV12-3 or TRBV12-4 and TRBJ1-2; 10 nucleotides align to TRBD1. This CDR3 has 14 residues. Trimming at V came to 6 bases and at J to 3 bases, leaving 4 bases not matched to a gene. CDR3 region: CASRRQGAYYGYTF. The CDR3 DNA follows: TGTGCCAGCAGACGACAGGGGGCTTACTATGGCTACACCTTC.

This clonotype was counted at least ten times. The rearrangement uses TRBV12-3 or TRBV12-4 and TRBJ1-1; no firm D call. The CDR3 totals 12 residues. The germline V and J ends were trimmed by 1 base and 4 bases, with 4 bases remaining between them. DNA of the CDR3: TGTGCCAGCAGTTTAGAATTCACTGAAGCTTTCTTT. Encoded protein: CASSLEFTEAFF.

The rearrangement links TRBV7-9 to TRBJ1-6, with TRBD1 identical over 9 bases. Germline trimming cut 5 bases from V and 10 bases from J; bases unmatched to any gene: 6. Germline CDR1 SEHNR, CDR2 FQNEAQ (reference sequence). The CDR3 runs 14 residues. The CDR3 here is CASSPDRGGSPLHF. The CDR3 region has the DNA TGTGCCAGCAGCCCGGACAGGGGAGGATCACCCCTCCACTTT.

This clonotype was seen repeatedly, ten times or more. V usage is TRBV5-5 and J usage is TRBJ1-1, with TRBD1 as a possible D gene (5 bases). The CDR3 loop spans 15 amino acids. Trimming took off 2 bases at V and 3 bases at J, with 14 bases between the two ends. CDR1 is SGHKS and CDR2 is YYEKEE in the germline V gene (reference sequence). The CDR3 sequence is CASSLRGWGDTEAFF. DNA for the CDR3: TGTGCCAGCAGCTTACGTGGGTGGGGGGACACTGAAGCTTTCTTT.

This clonotype was counted between two and nine times. The CDR3: CASSPRTGGRGGYTF. CDR3 nucleotides: TGTGCCAGCAGCCCAAGGACAGGGGGTCGGGGTGGCTACACCTTC. The chain employs TRBV6-5 and TRBJ1-2; 10 positions match TRBD1. Germline loops: CDR1 MNHEY, CDR2 SVGAGI. Trimming removed 6 bases from V and 7 bases from J; junction bases left unmatched: 11. The CDR3 totals 15 residues.

There are many counts of this clonotype. V is TRBV6-2 or TRBV6-3 and J is TRBJ1-1; D is undetermined. V lost 0 bases to trimming and J lost 1 base, with 9 bases between them. Germline values: CDR1 MNHEY, CDR2 SVGEGT. This CDR3 has 15 amino acids. The DNA of the CDR3 is TGTGCCAGCAGTTACTCGCCAGGAGAGAACACTGAAGCTTTCTTT. This codes for CASSYSPGENTEAFF.

The chain is built from TRBV10-3 and TRBJ2-1; 8 bases line up with TRBD2. Germline V gene data show CDR1 as ENHRY and CDR2 as SYGVKD. The CDR3 sequence is 15 residues long. V trimming: 3 bases; J trimming: 5 bases; junction bases outside the gene matches: 6. The CDR3 is CAISDLAGANNEQFF. The DNA of the CDR3 is TGTGCCATCAGTGATCTAGCGGGCGCTAACAATGAGCAGTTCTTC.

The V gene is TRBV7-8, the J gene TRBJ2-2, with a tentative D call TRBD2 (5 bases). The CDR3 is 12 amino acids. In germline, CDR1 is SGHVS, CDR2 FQNEAQ. V lost 5 bases and J 9 bases, leaving 10 bases between the germline ends. Here the CDR3 DNA reads TGTGCCAGCAGCGTCGGGGTCTGGGAGCTGTTTTTT. This codes for CASSVGVWELFF.

CDR3 sequence: CASGLGQGAVQPQHF. As DNA, the CDR3 is TGTGCCAGCGGGTTAGGACAGGGGGCAGTTCAGCCCCAGCATTTT. This rearrangement joins TRBV28 to TRBJ1-5; 11 positions match TRBD1. CDR1 MDHEN and CDR2 SYDVKM come from the germline V gene. This CDR3 spans 15 amino acids. V dropped 8 bases and J dropped 6; count of bases not matched to a gene: 9.

The chain recombines TRBV4-1 with TRBJ1-1; TRBD1 might be the D (5 bases). Germline lookup yields CDR1 MGHRA and CDR2 YSYEKL. The CDR3 loop spans 14 amino acids. Trimming stripped 3 bases from V and 1 base from J, with 9 bases between. CDR3 protein: CASSHVQENTEAFF. Here the CDR3 DNA reads TGCGCCAGCAGCCACGTACAGGAGAACACTGAAGCTTTCTTT.

This clonotype was observed once. V is TRBV10-3 and J is TRBJ2-1; 11 bases fit TRBD2. The V gene's germline CDR1 is ENHRY and CDR2 SYGVKD. With V trimmed by 3 bases and J by 5 bases, 3 bases remained unmatched. The CDR3 is 15 residues long. CDR3 sequence (DNA): TGTGCCATCAGTGACCTAGCGGGGGGAAACAATGAGCAGTTCTTC. The encoded protein is CAISDLAGGNNEQFF.

This chain links TRBV5-4 with TRBJ2-5, with 10 positions matching TRBD1. CDR1 is SGHNT, CDR2 YYREEE, per germline (reference sequence). The CDR3 is made up of 15 amino acids. V shed 0 bases, J shed 4 bases, and the junction held 3 bases outside the gene matches. The CDR3 DNA reads TGTGCCAGCAGCTTGGTCGACAGGGGGCGAGAGACCCAGTACTTC. It translates to CASSLVDRGRETQYF.